The 14 T cell receptor beta chains given below trace back to one sample, sequenced in a study of blood T cell repertoires in COVID-19. Measured with immunoSEQ multiplex PCR; TCRdb has only the in-frame clones, and not every one. The sample shows approximately 150,000 clones, around 87% of them seen only once. Sequencing used PBMCs or T cells enriched from blood (not recorded which). Receptor source: a man between 60 and 70 years old who had recovered from COVID-19.

The J gene is TRBJ1-4, the V gene TRBV6-2 or TRBV6-3; a weak D match, TRBD1 (6 bases). The CDR3 extends over 13 amino acids. CDR1 and CDR2 (germline): MNHEY, SVGEGT. The V and J ends lost 6 bases and 5 bases respectively, with 10 bases between them. The DNA for the CDR3 is TGTGCCAGCAGCTCCCAGGGGAATGAAAAACTGTTTTTT. It translates to CASSSQGNEKLFF.

The rearrangement uses TRBV5-6 and TRBJ2-2, with 7 bases matching TRBD2. The V gene's germline CDR1 is SGHDT and CDR2 YYEEEE. The junction had 3 bases not matched to a gene; V was cut back by 6 bases and J by 1 base. The CDR3 sequence is 14 residues long. CDR3 bases: TGTGCCAGCACCAGGACTAGGAACACCGGGGAGCTGTTTTTT. Protein sequence: CASTRTRNTGELFF.

The rearrangement joins TRBV10-3 to TRBJ2-2; D unclear. CDR3 length: 13 amino acids. The V end was cut by 0 bases, the J end by 7 bases, with 6 bases between. CDR1 is ENHRY and CDR2 is SYGVKD in the germline V gene. The CDR3 loop reads CAISESNGGELFF. CDR3 nucleotide sequence: TGTGCCATCAGTGAGTCGAACGGCGGGGAGCTGTTTTTT.

This chain joins TRBV6-1 and TRBJ1-5; D might be TRBD1 (6 bases). V lost 3 bases and J lost 0, with 12 bases in between. Germline CDR1 MNHNS, CDR2 SASEGT. CDR3 length equals 16 residues. Here the CDR3 reads CASSDGTTYSNQPQHF. For the CDR3, the DNA is TGTGCCAGCAGTGACGGGACAACGTATAGCAATCAGCCCCAGCATTTT.

This clone was seen a single time. CDR3 region: CSASSGSYEQYF. CDR3 coding DNA: TGCAGTGCCAGTAGCGGGAGTTACGAGCAGTACTTC. The V gene is TRBV20-1, the J gene TRBJ2-7; 9 nucleotides match TRBD2. Per the germline V gene, CDR1 is DFQATT and CDR2 is SNEGSKA (reference sequence). Trimming took 6 bases from V and 4 from J; bases not matched to a gene: 4. This CDR3 has 12 residues.

The CDR3 loop reads CASSPNQGNTEAFF. The DNA of the CDR3 is TGTGCCAGTAGTCCTAATCAGGGGAACACTGAAGCTTTCTTT. V and J are TRBV19 and TRBJ1-1, with a possible D match to TRBD1 (5 bases). Looked up from germline, CDR1 is LNHDA and CDR2 is SQIVND (reference sequence). V dropped 5 bases and J dropped 1 base, with 11 bases sitting between them. The CDR3 runs 14 residues.

CDR3 DNA sequence: TGTGCCACCAGTGAGCTGGGGACAGCCACAGATACGCAGTATTTT. Amino acids: CATSELGTATDTQYF. The chain couples TRBV24-1 to TRBJ2-3; 7 positions agree with TRBD1. There are 15 residues in the CDR3. Losses at the gene ends were 4 bases for V and 2 bases for J; bases not matched to a gene: 5. Germline values: CDR1 KGHDR, CDR2 SFDVKD.

A remark on this clone: The sample carries other DNA sequences with the same CDR3. The rearrangement uses TRBV12-3 or TRBV12-4 and TRBJ1-2, with D unresolved. CDR3 length: 13 amino acids. V shed 8 bases and J shed 2 bases, with 12 bases lying between them. CDR3 protein: CASSPSGNYGYTF. Here the CDR3 DNA reads TGTGCCAGCTCCCCTTCGGGAAACTATGGCTACACCTTC.

The chain couples TRBV14 to TRBJ1-1; D remains unclear. CDR1 SGHDN and CDR2 FVKESK come from the germline V gene. The CDR3 covers 14 residues. With 1 base removed from V and 0 bases from J, the gap between germline ends came to 6 bases. The CDR3 coding sequence is TGTGCCAGCAGCCAAGCCAGTTTGAACACTGAAGCTTTCTTT. Translating gives CASSQASLNTEAFF.

V is TRBV4-1 and J is TRBJ1-3; 7 bases are shared with TRBD1. CDR1 MGHRA and CDR2 YSYEKL come from the germline V gene. The J segment lost 2 bases and the V segment lost 1 base, leaving 14 bases of the junction unmatched. The CDR3 runs 19 residues. CDR3 DNA sequence: TGCGCCAGCAGCCAAGGTACCCTTTTCGGGACAGCCCCTGGAAACACCATATATTTT. Protein product: CASSQGTLFGTAPGNTIYF.

This chain connects TRBV27 to TRBJ2-2; D is undetermined. V lost 2 bases to trimming and J lost 6 bases, with 13 bases between them. The CDR3 contains 15 residues. Germline-derived CDR1 and CDR2 are MNHEY and SMNVEV (reference sequence). CDR3 protein: CASSLQVNWPGELFF. Here the CDR3 DNA reads TGTGCCAGCAGTTTACAGGTTAATTGGCCCGGGGAGCTGTTTTTT.

The J gene is TRBJ1-6, the V gene TRBV29-1; possible D gene TRBD1, 5 bases. This CDR3 comprises 13 residues. The V gene's germline CDR1 is SQVTM and CDR2 ANQGSEA. V was shortened by 4 bases and J by 6 bases, with 10 bases between the two germline ends. The CDR3 nucleotides read TGCAGCGTTGGGGGCGTTGGTAATTCACCCCTCCACTTT. As protein: CSVGGVGNSPLHF.

The chain combines TRBV5-1 with TRBJ2-7; the match to TRBD1 covers 8 bases. After removal of 4 bases from V and 6 bases from J, the junction contained 6 bases not matched to a gene. Per the germline V gene, CDR1 is SGHRS and CDR2 is YFSETQ. This CDR3 contains 13 residues. CDR3 bases: TGCGCCAGCAGCCCCGACAGGGGAGTCGAGCAGTACTTC. It codes for CASSPDRGVEQYF. Filled out from reference TRBV5-1 and TRBJ2-7, the complete variable domain reads KAGVTQTPRYLIKTRGQQVTLSCSPISGHRSVSWYQQTPGQGLQFLFEYFSETQRNKGNFPGRFSGRQFSNSRSEMNVSTLELGDSALYLCASSPDRGVEQYFGPGTRLTVT.

This clone occurred a few times. The chain employs TRBV6-1 and TRBJ1-5; D gene ambiguous. Germline-derived CDR1 and CDR2 are MNHNS and SASEGT. This CDR3 has 13 amino acids. Trimming took 3 bases from V and 8 from J, leaving 11 bases between them. CDR3 amino acids: CASSDTHSKPQHF. The CDR3 coding sequence is TGTGCCAGCAGTGATACTCACAGCAAGCCCCAGCATTTT.